Listed here are 20 T cell receptor beta chains from one sample, sequenced in a study of human CD8 memory T cell subsets. It was UMI-labeled 5' RACE by which the TCR beta libraries were made. TCRdb reprocessed the 5' RACE reads; each CDR3 protein has one entry and no DNA is given. The sample data list approximately 12,000 distinct CDR3 sequences. Sequencing was done on a sample of CD8+ T cells from PBMCs. The source of these receptors is a human donor in good health.

The chain is built from TRBV6-5 and TRBJ2-1; the TCRdb call, TRBD1, lacks DNA for checking. The CDR3 spans 13 residues. Germline lookup yields CDR1 MNHEY and CDR2 SVGAGI. The CDR3 sequence is CASSYTTGSEQFF.

CDR3: CASSFGGRNEQFF. The V gene is TRBV7-3, the J gene TRBJ2-1; TCRdb outputs TRBD2, but without DNA this stays unchecked. The CDR3 length is 13 residues. Per the germline V gene, CDR1 is SGHTA and CDR2 is FQGTGA.

The rearrangement joins TRBV11-2 to TRBJ2-3; TCRdb returns TRBD2, unconfirmable since there is no DNA. This CDR3 has 16 amino acids. Germline V CDR1 and CDR2: SGHAT, FQNNGV. The chain's CDR3 is CASSHPVAAEGDTQYF.

The chain carries TRBV5-6 and TRBJ2-1; no DNA is available, so the TRBD2 call from TCRdb remains unchecked. CDR3 length: 16 residues. In germline, CDR1 is SGHDT, CDR2 YYEEEE. The CDR3 protein is CASNPLAGETYNEQFF.

The chain carries TRBV11-2 and TRBJ2-7. Germline values: CDR1 SGHAT, CDR2 FQNNGV. The CDR3 covers 11 residues. The CDR3: CASSYTYEQYF. Combining the CDR3 with reference TRBV11-2 and TRBJ2-7 gives the whole variable domain EAGVAQSPRYKIIEKRQSVAFWCNPISGHATLYWYQQILGQGPKLLIQFQNNGVVDDSQLPKDRFSAERLKGVDSTLKIQPAKLEDSAVYLCASSYTYEQYFGPGTRLTVT.

The chain carries TRBV6-2 or TRBV6-3 and TRBJ1-4. This CDR3 region has 13 residues. The germline CDR1 and CDR2 sequences are MNHEY and SVGEGT. The CDR3 loop is CASSYRVNEKLFF.

This chain joins TRBV20-1 and TRBJ2-7; with no DNA, the TCRdb D assignment of TRBD2 cannot be verified. CDR1 and CDR2 (germline): DFQATT, SNEGSKA (reference sequence). CDR3 length: 14 amino acids. CDR3: CSARDVRGWDEQYF.

This chain joins TRBV24-1 and TRBJ2-3; TCRdb selects TRBD2, and the lack of DNA leaves this call unchecked. Germline V CDR1 and CDR2: KGHDR, SFDVKD. This CDR3 contains 15 residues. The CDR3 here is CATSELAGTTDTQYF.

This chain links TRBV6-2 or TRBV6-3 with TRBJ2-7; the D call from TCRdb, TRBD2, cannot be confirmed without DNA. The germline V gene has CDR1 MNHEY and CDR2 SVGEGT. CDR3 length equals 15 residues. CDR3 sequence: CASSWPGTSNYEQYF.

The chain employs TRBV20-1 and TRBJ1-4; the TCRdb call, TRBD1, lacks DNA for checking. Germline loops: CDR1 DFQATT, CDR2 SNEGSKA (reference sequence). This CDR3 contains 14 residues. The CDR3 is CSAQRDVNNEKLFF.

The V call is TRBV15, the J call TRBJ1-2; lacking DNA, the TRBD1 call made by TCRdb goes unchecked. Per germline, CDR1 LNHNV and CDR2 YYDKDF (reference sequence). The CDR3 is made up of 15 amino acids. The CDR3 here is CATSRELGPFYGYTF.

The chain is built from TRBV7-9 and TRBJ1-6; as DNA is missing, the TRBD1 call by TCRdb cannot be tested. The CDR3 covers 14 residues. Germline V CDR1 and CDR2: SEHNR, FQNEAQ (reference sequence). CDR3 in amino acids: CASRPRSGDSPLHF.

The chain combines TRBV5-1 with TRBJ2-7; the D call from TCRdb, TRBD2, cannot be confirmed without DNA. The CDR3 is 16 amino acids. Per germline, CDR1 SGHRS and CDR2 YFSETQ. CDR3: CASSLIGDGALYEQYF.

By frequency, this clonotype registers medium-sized. This rearrangement joins TRBV15 to TRBJ2-5. The V gene's germline CDR1 is LNHNV and CDR2 YYDKDF (reference sequence). This CDR3 contains 14 residues. The chain's CDR3 is CATSRARNQETQYF. Supplemented by reference TRBV15 and TRBJ2-5, the full variable domain reads DAMVIQNPRYQVTQFGKPVTLSCSQTLNHNVMYWYQQKSSQAPKLLFHYYDKDFNNEADTPDNFQSRRPNTSFCFLDIRSPGLGDTAMYLCATSRARNQETQYFGPGTRLLVL.

The rearrangement joins TRBV29-1 to TRBJ1-2; TCRdb returns TRBD1, unconfirmable since there is no DNA. The germline V gene encodes CDR1 SQVTM and CDR2 ANQGSEA. This CDR3 contains 12 residues. The CDR3 loop reads CSAIQGLNGYTF.

The chain links TRBV19 to TRBJ2-2; absent DNA, TCRdb's TRBD1 call cannot be checked. The germline V gene encodes CDR1 LNHDA and CDR2 SQIVND (reference sequence). CDR3 length: 15 amino acids. This CDR3 is CASSTITGNTGELFF. Supplemented by reference TRBV19 and TRBJ2-2, the full variable domain reads DGGITQSPKYLFRKEGQNVTLSCEQNLNHDAMYWYRQDPGQGLRLIYYSQIVNDFQKGDIAEGYSVSREKKESFPLTVTSAQKNPTAFYLCASSTITGNTGELFFGEGSRLTVL.

This chain connects TRBV27 to TRBJ2-3. This CDR3 contains 14 residues. Germline V gene lookup returns CDR1 MNHEY and CDR2 SMNVEV (reference sequence). The CDR3 loop is CASSPSTAGDTQYF.

V and J are TRBV6-5 and TRBJ1-5; TCRdb lists TRBD1, though no DNA is available to test this call. CDR1 and CDR2 from the germline V gene are MNHEY and SVGAGI. The CDR3 sequence is 18 residues long. CDR3 amino acids: CASSSQAGGFDSNQPQHF.

This sequence joins TRBV6-1 and TRBJ2-7. The V gene's germline CDR1 is MNHNS and CDR2 SASEGT. The CDR3 is made up of 13 amino acids. The CDR3 here is CASSDVDLYEQYF.

Considering frequency, this clonotype is medium-sized. This chain connects TRBV3-1 to TRBJ1-2; TCRdb names TRBD1, which stays unverified in the absence of DNA. Per the germline V gene, CDR1 is LGHDT and CDR2 is YNNKEL (reference sequence). The CDR3 spans 15 residues. The CDR3 sequence: CASSPPTDSTYGYTF.